One sample yielded the 8 T cell receptor beta chains listed below, sequenced in a study of shared clonotypes between healthy human individuals. TCRdb keeps only in-frame clones here, not all; method: immunoSEQ multiplex PCR. This table has millions of clones, 95% appearing once. Sequences were obtained from naive CD4+ T cells sorted from blood. The subset was: CD45RA+ positively selected. These receptors originate from a man younger than 35 in good health.

This sequence joins TRBV6-5 and TRBJ1-2; unclear D gene. This CDR3 contains 14 residues. The V end was cut by 4 bases, the J end by 6 bases, with 15 bases between. Germline CDR1 and CDR2: MNHEY and SVGAGI. The CDR3 protein is CASSSPGRADGYTF. CDR3 DNA sequence: TGTGCCAGCAGTTCGCCGGGCCGGGCGGATGGCTACACCTTC.

This chain joins TRBV19 and TRBJ2-3, with D perhaps TRBD2 (6 bases). The CDR3 extends over 15 amino acids. Per germline, CDR1 LNHDA and CDR2 SQIVND (reference sequence). Trimming removed 8 bases at V and 0 bases at J, with 15 bases between. CDR3: CASGGTPSSTDTQYF. DNA of the CDR3: TGTGCCAGTGGCGGGACCCCTTCTAGCACAGATACGCAGTATTTT.

V and J are TRBV12-5 and TRBJ2-2; the match to TRBD2 covers 14 bases. This CDR3 region has 19 residues. With 5 bases clipped from V and 5 bases from J, the junction kept 13 bases outside the gene matches. The germline V gene has CDR1 LGHNT and CDR2 FRNRAP. The CDR3: CASGAHGGTSGSWTGELFF. DNA for the CDR3: TGTGCTAGTGGTGCCCACGGAGGGACTAGCGGGAGTTGGACCGGGGAGCTGTTTTTT.

This clone was found once. CDR3 residues: CASHGQLNTEAFF. The CDR3 DNA sequence: TGTGCCTCCCACGGACAGCTGAACACTGAAGCTTTCTTT. The genes are TRBV30 and TRBJ1-1, with D perhaps TRBD1 (6 bases). The CDR3 extends over 13 amino acids. CDR1 is GTSNPN and CDR2 is SVGIG in the germline V gene (reference sequence). Trimming shortened V by 7 bases and J by 0 bases, and 12 bases separated the two germline ends.

This chain uses TRBV11-3 with TRBJ2-7; TRBD1 agrees at 10 bases. The germline V gene encodes CDR1 SGHNT and CDR2 YENEEA. The junction had 6 bases not matched to a gene; V was cut back by 5 bases and J by 5 bases. The CDR3 totals 14 residues. The CDR3 spells CASSRQGANDEQYF. The CDR3 DNA sequence: TGTGCCAGCAGCAGACAGGGGGCGAACGACGAGCAGTACTTC. Filled out from reference TRBV11-3 and TRBJ2-7, the complete variable domain reads EAGVVQSPRYKIIEKKQPVAFWCNPISGHNTLYWYLQNLGQGPELLIRYENEEAVDDSQLPKDRFSAERLKGVDSTLKIQPAELGDSAVYLCASSRQGANDEQYFGPGTRLTVT.

This clone appeared once. V usage is TRBV6-1 and J usage is TRBJ2-4; no reliable D call. The germline CDR1 and CDR2 sequences are MNHNS and SASEGT. V lost 5 bases to trimming and J lost 7 bases, with 3 bases between them. CDR3 length: 10 residues. The CDR3 nucleotides read TGTGCCAGCAGTCGGAACATTCAGTACTTC. Its translation: CASSRNIQYF.

The V call is TRBV2, the J call TRBJ2-7, with a tentative D call TRBD1 (6 bases). The CDR3 loop spans 15 amino acids. V dropped 6 bases and J dropped 2 bases, with 17 bases sitting between them. Germline values: CDR1 SNHLY, CDR2 FYNNEI. For the CDR3, the DNA is TGTGCCAGCAGGTACAGGGACGGATCAACCTACGAGCAGTACTTC. Amino acid sequence: CASRYRDGSTYEQYF.

The CDR3 reads CASSLDPGGTETQYF. For the CDR3, the DNA is TGTGCCAGCAGCTTAGATCCGGGGGGTACGGAGACCCAGTACTTC. The chain combines TRBV11-2 with TRBJ2-5; 7 bases fit TRBD2. The CDR3 has 15 residues. CDR1 SGHAT and CDR2 FQNNGV come from the germline V gene. V was clipped by 0 bases and J by 5 bases; unmatched bases: 6.